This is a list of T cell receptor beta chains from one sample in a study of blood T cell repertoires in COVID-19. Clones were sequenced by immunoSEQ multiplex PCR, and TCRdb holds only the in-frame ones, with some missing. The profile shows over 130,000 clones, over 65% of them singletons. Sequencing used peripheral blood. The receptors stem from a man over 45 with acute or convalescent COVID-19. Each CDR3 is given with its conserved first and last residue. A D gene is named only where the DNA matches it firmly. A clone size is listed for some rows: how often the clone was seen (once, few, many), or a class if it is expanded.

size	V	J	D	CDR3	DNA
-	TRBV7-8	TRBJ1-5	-	CASSMPDWNQPQHF	TGTGCCAGCAGTATGCCTGACTGGAATCAGCCCCAGCATTTT
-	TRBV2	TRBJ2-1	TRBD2	CASSVGAGGYNEQFF	TGTGCCAGCAGTGTTGGTGCGGGGGGTTACAATGAGCAGTTCTTC
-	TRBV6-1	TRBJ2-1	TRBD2	CASSESGGAINEQFF	TGTGCCAGCAGTGAGAGCGGGGGGGCAATCAATGAGCAGTTCTTC
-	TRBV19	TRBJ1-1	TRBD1	CASSLRVTGAANTEAFF	TGTGCCAGTAGTCTGAGGGTTACAGGGGCTGCGAACACTGAAGCTTTCTTT
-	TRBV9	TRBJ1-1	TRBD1	CASHGSWRQGADTEAFF	TGTGCCAGCCATGGATCTTGGCGGCAGGGGGCCGACACTGAAGCTTTCTTT
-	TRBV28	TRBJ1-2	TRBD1	CASSSGQGGYGYTF	TGTGCCAGCAGTTCCGGACAGGGCGGCTATGGCTACACCTTC
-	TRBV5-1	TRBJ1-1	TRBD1	CASSYSGTAVTEAFF	TGCGCCAGCAGCTACTCCGGGACAGCGGTCACTGAAGCTTTCTTT
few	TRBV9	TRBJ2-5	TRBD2	CASSVGTSGIQETQYF	TGTGCCAGCAGCGTAGGGACTAGCGGGATCCAAGAGACCCAGTACTTC
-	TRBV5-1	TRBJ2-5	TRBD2	CASSWGTSGGVETQYF	TGCGCCAGCAGCTGGGGTACTAGCGGGGGTGTGGAGACCCAGTACTTC
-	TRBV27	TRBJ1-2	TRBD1	CASSRGQAGGYTF	TGTGCCAGCAGCCGAGGACAGGCGGGGGGCTACACCTTC
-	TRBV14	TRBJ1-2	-	CASSQDVGAGNYGYTF	TGTGCCAGCAGCCAAGATGTCGGTGCAGGCAACTATGGCTACACCTTC
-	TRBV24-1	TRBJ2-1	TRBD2	CATSDLMLAGGREQFF	TGTGCCACCAGTGATTTGATGCTAGCGGGGGGGCGTGAGCAGTTCTTC
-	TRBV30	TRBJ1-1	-	CAWSRGLNTEAFF	TGTGCCTGGAGTAGGGGGTTGAACACTGAAGCTTTCTTT
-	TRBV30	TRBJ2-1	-	CAWRGGKIFF	TGTGCCTGGAGGGGGGGTAAGATCTTCTTC
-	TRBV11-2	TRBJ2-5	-	CASSLRGGGETQYF	TGTGCCAGCAGCCTCCGGGGAGGGGGGGAGACCCAGTACTTC
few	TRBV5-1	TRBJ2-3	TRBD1	CASSLEGQTDTQYF	TGCGCCAGCAGCTTGGAGGGACAGACAGATACGCAGTATTTT
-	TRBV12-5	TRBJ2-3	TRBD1	CASGSGTGIDTQYF	TGTGCTAGTGGTTCCGGGACAGGGATTGATACGCAGTATTTT
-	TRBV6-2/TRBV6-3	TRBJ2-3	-	CASSLYTDTQYF	TGTGCCAGCAGTCTATACACAGATACGCAGTATTTT
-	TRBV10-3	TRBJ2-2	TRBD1	CAISVATGGNTGELFF	TGTGCCATCAGTGTGGCGACAGGGGGGAACACCGGGGAGCTGTTTTTT
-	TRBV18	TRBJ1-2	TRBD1	CASSPEGQGVGYTF	TGTGCCAGCTCACCGGAGGGACAGGGTGTTGGCTACACCTTC
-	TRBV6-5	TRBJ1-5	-	CASRRAGGRVQPQHF	TGTGCCAGCAGACGGGCGGGGGGAAGGGTTCAGCCCCAGCATTTT
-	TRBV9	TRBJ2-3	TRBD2	CASRSGGTSTDTQYF	TGTGCCAGCAGGAGCGGGGGGACTAGCACAGATACGCAGTATTTT
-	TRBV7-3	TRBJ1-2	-	CASSSPRVANYGYTF	TGTGCCAGCAGCTCCCCCCGAGTAGCTAACTATGGCTACACCTTC
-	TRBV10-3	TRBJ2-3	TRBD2	CAINKGLAGADTQYF	TGTGCCATCAACAAGGGACTAGCGGGGGCAGATACGCAGTATTTT
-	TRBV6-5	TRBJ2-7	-	CASWGLGHEQYF	TGTGCCAGCTGGGGCCTCGGGCACGAGCAGTACTTC
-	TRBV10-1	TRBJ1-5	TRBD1	CASSDHRGYQPQHF	TGCGCCAGCAGTGACCACAGGGGGTACCAGCCCCAGCATTTT
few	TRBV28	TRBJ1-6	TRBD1	CASSLTGTGIKPLHF	TGTGCCAGCAGTTTAACCGGGACAGGCATTAAACCCCTCCACTTT
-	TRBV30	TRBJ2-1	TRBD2	CAWSVLAGGPEQFF	TGTGCCTGGAGTGTCCTAGCGGGGGGGCCTGAGCAGTTCTTC
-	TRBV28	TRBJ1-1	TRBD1	CASSLGRGHTEAFF	TGTGCCAGCAGTTTGGGCAGGGGGCATACTGAAGCTTTCTTT
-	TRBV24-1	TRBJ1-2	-	CATSDPRALYGYTF	TGTGCCACCAGTGATCCCCGAGCTCTTTATGGCTACACCTTC
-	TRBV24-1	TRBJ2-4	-	CATSDPQGAKNIQYF	TGTGCCACCAGTGACCCCCAGGGGGCCAAAAACATTCAGTACTTC
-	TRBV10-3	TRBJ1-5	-	CAISESSQGAFNQPQHF	TGTGCCATCAGTGAGTCGAGCCAGGGTGCTTTCAATCAGCCCCAGCATTTT
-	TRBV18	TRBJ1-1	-	CASSLRTVGNTEAFF	TGTGCCAGCTCACTGCGGACAGTCGGGAACACTGAAGCTTTCTTT
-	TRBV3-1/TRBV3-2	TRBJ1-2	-	CASSHGLQGRNYGYTF	TGTGCCAGCAGCCATGGACTTCAGGGGAGAAACTATGGCTACACCTTC
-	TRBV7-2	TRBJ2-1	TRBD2	CASSLTSVYDNEQFF	TGTGCCAGCAGCTTGACTAGCGTATATGACAATGAGCAGTTCTTC
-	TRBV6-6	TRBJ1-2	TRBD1	CASTDGRGRRGYTF	TGTGCCAGCACAGATGGCAGGGGGCGCCGAGGCTACACCTTC
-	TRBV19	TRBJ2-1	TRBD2	CASGRLAGASSYNEQFF	TGTGCCAGTGGGAGACTAGCGGGGGCGAGCTCCTACAATGAGCAGTTCTTC
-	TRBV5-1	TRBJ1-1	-	CASSLPQPNTEAFF	TGCGCCAGCAGCTTGCCACAGCCGAACACTGAAGCTTTCTTT
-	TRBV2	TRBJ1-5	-	CASTEGWEGPQHF	TGTGCCAGCACCGAAGGGTGGGAGGGGCCCCAGCATTTT
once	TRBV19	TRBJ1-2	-	CASSSAPGDYGYTF	TGTGCCAGCTCATCAGCCCCGGGGGACTATGGCTACACCTTC
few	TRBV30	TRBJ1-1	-	CAWSRGGATEAFF	TGTGCCTGGAGTCGGGGAGGGGCCACTGAAGCTTTCTTT
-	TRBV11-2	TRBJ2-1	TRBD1	CASSFDRVGNEQFF	TGTGCCAGCAGCTTTGACAGGGTGGGCAATGAGCAGTTCTTC
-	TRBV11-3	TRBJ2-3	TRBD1	CASSATGERDTQYF	TGTGCCAGCAGCGCGACAGGGGAAAGAGATACGCAGTATTTT
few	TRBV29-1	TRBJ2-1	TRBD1	CSVEEGGQGLF	TGCAGCGTTGAAGAGGGGGGACAGGGGCTCTTC
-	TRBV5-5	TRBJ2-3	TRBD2	CASSLGTSVTDTQYF	TGTGCCAGCAGCCTAGGGACTAGCGTAACAGATACGCAGTATTTT
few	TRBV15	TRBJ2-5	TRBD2	CATSPGGEAVGLAGGTQETQYF	TGTGCCACCAGCCCCGGCGGCGAGGCTGTTGGACTAGCGGGGGGTACACAAGAGACCCAGTACTTC
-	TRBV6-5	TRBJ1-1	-	CASSYSEGLNTEAFF	TGTGCCAGCAGTTACTCGGAGGGCCTTAACACTGAAGCTTTCTTT
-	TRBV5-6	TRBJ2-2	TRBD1	CASSWTGYGELFF	TGTGCCAGCAGCTGGACAGGGTACGGGGAGCTGTTTTTT
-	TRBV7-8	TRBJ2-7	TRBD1	CASSPGTGFTYEQYF	TGTGCCAGCAGCCCAGGGACAGGGTTCACCTACGAGCAGTACTTC
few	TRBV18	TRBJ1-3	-	CASGRDTIYF	TGTGCCAGCGGTCGGGACACCATATATTTT
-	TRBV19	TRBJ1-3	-	CASSNEPNSGNTIYF	TGTGCCAGTAGTAACGAGCCGAACTCTGGAAACACCATATATTTT